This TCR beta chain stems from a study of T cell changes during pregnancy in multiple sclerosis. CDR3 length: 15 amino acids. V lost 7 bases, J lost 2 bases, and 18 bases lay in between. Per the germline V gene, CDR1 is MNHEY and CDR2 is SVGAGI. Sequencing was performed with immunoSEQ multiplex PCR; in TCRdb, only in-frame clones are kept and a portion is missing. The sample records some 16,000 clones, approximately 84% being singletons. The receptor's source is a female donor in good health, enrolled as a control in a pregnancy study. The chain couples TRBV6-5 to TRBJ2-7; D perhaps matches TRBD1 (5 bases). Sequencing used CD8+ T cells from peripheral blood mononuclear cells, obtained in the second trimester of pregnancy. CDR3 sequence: CASTKLTEPPYEQYF. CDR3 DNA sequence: TGTGCCAGCACCAAACTGACAGAGCCCCCCTACGAGCAGTACTTC.